The next 23 T cell receptor beta chains were all read from a single sample in a study of early T cells in non-severe SARS-CoV-2 infection. MiXCR, applied by TCRdb to the 5' RACE reads, yields one record per CDR3 protein. The table includes around 28,000 distinct CDR3 sequences, over 4% detected once. The sequenced sample was whole blood. The receptor source for this set is an adult who was a healthcare worker with PCR-confirmed SARS-CoV-2 infection or an uninfected control (not recorded which).

This clonotype has at least ten counts. V gene TRBV5-1 combines with J gene TRBJ2-7; 11 nucleotides agree with TRBD1. After removal of 4 bases from V and 2 bases from J, the junction contained 2 bases not matched to a gene. CDR3 length: 14 amino acids. The germline CDR1 and CDR2 sequences are SGHRS and YFSETQ. The CDR3 loop is CASSPDRGPYEQYF. CDR3 sequence (DNA): TGCGCCAGCAGCCCGGACAGGGGGCCCTACGAGCAGTACTTC.

This clonotype was counted a few times. The chain recombines TRBV2 with TRBJ1-4; 9 positions agree with TRBD1. The CDR3 contains 13 residues. CDR1 SNHLY and CDR2 FYNNEI come from the germline V gene. The ends lost 6 bases at V and 10 bases at J; junction bases unmatched: 6. The CDR3 protein is CASRAGTGTKLFF. CDR3 nucleotide sequence: TGTGCCAGCAGGGCCGGGACAGGGACAAAACTGTTTTTT.

This clonotype has a count of ten or more. The chain combines TRBV12-3 or TRBV12-4 with TRBJ2-1, with a tentative D call TRBD2 (6 bases). The germline V and J ends were trimmed by 3 bases and 6 bases, with 12 bases remaining between them. This CDR3 contains 14 residues. The CDR3 region has the DNA TGTGCCAGCAGTTTTTCGGGACTTCTCAATGAGCAGTTCTTC. Protein: CASSFSGLLNEQFF.

Many counts were recorded for this clonotype. The J gene is TRBJ2-1, the V gene TRBV20-1; 11 nucleotides align to TRBD2. The J segment lost 10 bases and the V segment lost 3 bases, leaving 8 bases of the junction unmatched. In germline, CDR1 is DFQATT, CDR2 SNEGSKA (reference sequence). CDR3 length equals 14 residues. CDR3 coding DNA: TGCAGTGCTAGGTGGCTAGCGGGAGGATCCGAGCAGTTCTTC. Encoded protein: CSARWLAGGSEQFF.

This clonotype was recorded at least ten times. The J gene is TRBJ2-7, the V gene TRBV12-3 or TRBV12-4; 8 bases agree with TRBD2. Trimming at V came to 8 bases and at J to 4 bases, leaving 10 bases not matched to a gene. CDR3 length equals 14 residues. CDR3 protein: CASGLGGGTYEQYF. CDR3 nucleotide sequence: TGTGCCAGCGGACTTGGCGGGGGGACTTACGAGCAGTACTTC.

This clonotype was picked up many times. This chain connects TRBV21-1 to TRBJ2-7; the D segment call TRBD1 is taken from the table without a DNA check. TRBV21-1 is assigned pseudogene status. CDR3 size: 15 residues. The CDR3 bases are TGTGCCAGCAGCGCCCGGGAACCTACGGTCGACGAGCAGTACTTC. Its protein is CASSAREPTVDEQYF.

In this sample, this clonotype turned up many times. This chain joins TRBV11-2 and TRBJ2-7; 7 nucleotides line up with TRBD1. CDR1 is SGHAT and CDR2 is FQNNGV in the germline V gene. The CDR3 sequence is 17 residues long. J was trimmed by 3 bases and V by 5 bases; bases with no gene match: 16. CDR3 DNA: TGTGCCAGCAGCACCCAGGGGGTGGCCCCACACTTCTACGAGCAGTACTTC. It is translated as CASSTQGVAPHFYEQYF.

The chain couples TRBV27 to TRBJ2-2; 8 nucleotides line up with TRBD1. This CDR3 spans 13 amino acids. Trimming removed 8 bases from V and 3 bases from J; junction bases left unmatched: 2. Germline CDR1 is MNHEY and CDR2 is SMNVEV (reference sequence). CDR3 DNA sequence: TGTGCCAGCTGGACAGGGCACACCGGGGAGCTGTTTTTT. It is translated as CASWTGHTGELFF.

In its sample, this clonotype was seen many times. The gene calls are TRBV12-3 or TRBV12-4 and TRBJ2-7; 7 nucleotides match TRBD1. This CDR3 is 14 amino acids long. V lost 3 bases, J lost 3 bases, and 5 bases stayed unmatched. CDR3 sequence: CASSLGQKDYEQYF. The CDR3 nucleotides are TGTGCCAGCAGTTTGGGACAGAAAGACTACGAGCAGTACTTC.

This clonotype was recorded a few times. The chain couples TRBV20-1 to TRBJ2-4; no firm D call. The CDR3 totals 15 residues. The germline gives CDR1 DFQATT, CDR2 SNEGSKA (reference sequence). Trimming cost V 0 bases and J 2 bases, with 11 bases left between them. This CDR3 reads CSARDLRLSKNIQYF. The CDR3 DNA sequence: TGCAGTGCTAGAGATCTAAGGCTGTCCAAAAACATTCAGTACTTC.

This clonotype has only one observation. A much larger clone differs from this one at a single base, so this may be a read error. The rearrangement links TRBV3-1 to TRBJ1-1; D possibly corresponds to TRBD1 (5 bases). Germline CDR1 LGHDT, CDR2 YNNKEL (reference sequence). The CDR3 runs to 14 residues. Trimming removed 3 bases from V and 6 bases from J, with 14 bases in between. The DNA of the CDR3 is TGTGCCAGCAGCCATCGGGGGGTATGGCCTGAAGCTTTCTTT. As protein: CASSHRGVWPEAFF.

This clonotype was counted ten times or more. The chain links TRBV29-1 to TRBJ1-5; a weak D match, TRBD1 (5 bases). Trimming took 5 bases from V and 5 from J, leaving 16 bases between them. The CDR3 consists of 14 residues. Germline V CDR1 and CDR2: SQVTM, ANQGSEA. This CDR3 reads CSVRDSGIYQPQHF. CDR3 bases: TGCAGCGTTAGGGACTCGGGGATATATCAGCCCCAGCATTTT.

The chain joins TRBV18 to TRBJ1-1; tentatively, D is TRBD1 (5 bases). Trimming left V 1 base short and J 0 bases short, with 6 bases between. Germline values: CDR1 KGHSH, CDR2 LQKENI. The CDR3 is made up of 14 amino acids. The CDR3 coding sequence is TGTGCCAGCTCACCACAGGGGTTGAACACTGAAGCTTTCTTT. Translated: CASSPQGLNTEAFF.

The sample holds many counts of this clonotype. The CDR3 loop is CASSLGFRGDQPQHF. CDR3 bases: TGTGCCAGCAGTTTAGGTTTCAGGGGCGATCAGCCCCAGCATTTT. The chain combines TRBV28 with TRBJ1-5; tentatively, D is TRBD1 (6 bases). The ends were cut back, 2 bases at V and 5 bases at J, with 13 bases in the middle. The CDR3 is 15 amino acids. CDR1 MDHEN and CDR2 SYDVKM come from the germline V gene.

This clonotype was seen a few times. This sequence joins TRBV3-1 and TRBJ2-1, with 7 bases that match TRBD2. The CDR3 has 16 amino acids. The V gene's germline CDR1 is LGHDT and CDR2 YNNKEL (reference sequence). V shed 3 bases, J shed 1 base, and the junction held 6 bases outside the gene matches. The CDR3 loop is CASSQSRGESYNEQFF. The CDR3 nucleotides read TGTGCCAGCAGCCAGAGTCGGGGGGAATCCTACAATGAGCAGTTCTTC.

This clonotype was observed many times. The chain recombines TRBV28 with TRBJ2-5, with D perhaps TRBD2 (6 bases). CDR1 MDHEN and CDR2 SYDVKM come from the germline V gene. With 10 bases removed from V and 9 bases from J, the gap between germline ends came to 18 bases. The CDR3 has 12 residues. This CDR3 reads CATLGGPGAQYF. The CDR3, as DNA: TGTGCCACCCTGGGAGGACCGGGGGCCCAGTACTTC.

This clonotype was found a few times. The rearrangement joins TRBV5-1 to TRBJ1-4; possibly TRBD1 for D (5 bases). The CDR3 spans 13 residues. V lost 4 bases, J lost 7 bases, and 11 bases lay in between. Germline V lookup: CDR1 SGHRS, CDR2 YFSETQ. Here the CDR3 DNA reads TGCGCCAGCAGCCTAGACAGTGCTGAAAAACTGTTTTTT. Translation: CASSLDSAEKLFF. The full variable domain, its missing parts supplied by reference TRBV5-1 and TRBJ1-4, is KAGVTQTPRYLIKTRGQQVTLSCSPISGHRSVSWYQQTPGQGLQFLFEYFSETQRNKGNFPGRFSGRQFSNSRSEMNVSTLELGDSALYLCASSLDSAEKLFFGSGTQLSVL.

This chain uses TRBV29-1 with TRBJ2-5, with 9 bases fitting TRBD1. The CDR3 length is 14 residues. V lost 7 bases to trimming and J lost 6 bases; unmatched junction nucleotides: 12. The germline V gene encodes CDR1 SQVTM and CDR2 ANQGSEA. CDR3 in amino acids: CSAGGQGKFKTQYF. DNA of the CDR3: TGCAGCGCCGGTGGACAGGGGAAATTTAAGACCCAGTACTTC.

In this sample, this clonotype turned up many times. The V and J genes are TRBV29-1 and TRBJ1-2; D not certain. Trimming cost V 4 bases and J 2 bases, with 14 bases left between them. In germline, CDR1 is SQVTM, CDR2 ANQGSEA. The CDR3 covers 14 residues. Here the CDR3 reads CSVASSPTNYGYTF. The CDR3, as DNA: TGCAGCGTTGCCTCTTCCCCCACCAACTATGGCTACACCTTC.

The sample holds many counts of this clonotype. J is TRBJ1-5 and V is TRBV6-6; 8 bases match TRBD1. After removal of 0 bases from V and 6 bases from J, the junction contained 7 bases not matched to a gene. Germline lookup yields CDR1 MNHNY and CDR2 SVGAGI (reference sequence). The CDR3 loop spans 16 amino acids. The DNA of the CDR3 is TGTGCCAGCAGTTACTCGATCCCAGGGACAGGTCAGCCCCAGCATTTT. Translated, it gives CASSYSIPGTGQPQHF.

This chain connects TRBV6-5 to TRBJ1-3; D uncertain. V gave up 2 bases and J gave up 4 bases, with 6 bases separating them. Germline V lookup: CDR1 MNHEY, CDR2 SVGAGI. The CDR3 runs 13 residues. CDR3 loop: CASSYAGGNTIYF. In DNA form, the CDR3 reads TGTGCCAGCAGTTACGCAGGAGGAAACACCATATATTTT.

This clonotype has ten or more counts. The V call is TRBV5-1, the J call TRBJ1-2; D is undetermined. The CDR3 has 15 residues. V dropped 0 bases and J dropped 8 bases, with 17 bases sitting between them. The germline gives CDR1 SGHRS, CDR2 YFSETQ. The CDR3 DNA reads as TGCGCCAGCAGCTTGGTCGCGGATCGTGATGGAGGCTACACCTTC. This translates into CASSLVADRDGGYTF.

V usage is TRBV7-3 and J usage is TRBJ2-2; D call uncertain. With 5 bases removed from V and 3 bases from J, the gap between germline ends came to 13 bases. CDR1 and CDR2 from the germline V gene are SGHTA and FQGTGA. The CDR3 runs 15 residues. CDR3 protein: CASSATTAHTGELFF. In DNA form, the CDR3 reads TGTGCCAGCAGCGCAACTACAGCCCACACCGGGGAGCTGTTTTTT.